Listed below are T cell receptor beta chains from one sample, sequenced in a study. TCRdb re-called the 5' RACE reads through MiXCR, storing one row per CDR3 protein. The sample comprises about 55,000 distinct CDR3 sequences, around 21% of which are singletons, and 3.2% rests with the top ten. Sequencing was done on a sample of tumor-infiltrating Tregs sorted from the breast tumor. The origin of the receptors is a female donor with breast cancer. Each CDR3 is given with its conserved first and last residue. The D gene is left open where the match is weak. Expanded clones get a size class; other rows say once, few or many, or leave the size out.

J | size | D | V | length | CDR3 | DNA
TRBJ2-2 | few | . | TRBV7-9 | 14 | CASSLAGFAGELFF | TGTGCCAGCAGCTTAGCCGGGTTCGCCGGGGAGCTGTTTTTT
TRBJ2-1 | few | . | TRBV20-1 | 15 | CSAREGGSSYNEQFF | TGCAGTGCTAGAGAAGGCGGAAGCTCCTACAATGAGCAGTTCTTC
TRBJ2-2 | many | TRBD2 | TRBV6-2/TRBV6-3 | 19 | CASSNTWWASGTNTGELFF | TGTGCCAGCAGTAACACGTGGTGGGCTAGCGGGACCAACACCGGGGAGCTGTTTTTT
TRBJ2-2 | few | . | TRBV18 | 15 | CASSPPQGTTGELFF | TGTGCCAGCTCACCACCTCAGGGGACCACCGGGGAGCTGTTTTTT
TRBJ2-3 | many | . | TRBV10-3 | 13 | CAFRGEGEDTQYF | TGTGCCTTCAGGGGAGAAGGGGAAGATACGCAGTATTTT
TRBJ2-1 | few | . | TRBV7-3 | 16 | CASSPLPATSQGEQFF | TGTGCCAGCAGCCCGCTCCCGGCGACGTCACAGGGTGAGCAGTTCTTC
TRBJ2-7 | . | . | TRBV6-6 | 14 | CASSRLGQTYEQYF | TGTGCCAGCAGTCGCCTTGGACAGACCTACGAGCAGTACTTC
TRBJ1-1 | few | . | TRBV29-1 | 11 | CSAGSNTEAFF | TGCAGCGCAGGGTCCAACACTGAAGCTTTCTTT
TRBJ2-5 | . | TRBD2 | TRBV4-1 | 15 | CASSQVPSGQETQYF | TGCGCCAGCAGCCAAGTGCCTAGCGGGCAAGAGACCCAGTACTTC
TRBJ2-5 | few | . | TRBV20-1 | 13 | CSARDTVTETQYF | TGCAGTGCTAGAGATACAGTTACGGAGACCCAGTACTTC
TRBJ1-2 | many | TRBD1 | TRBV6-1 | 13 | CASRKDRVDGYTF | TGTGCCAGCAGGAAAGACAGGGTGGATGGCTACACCTTC
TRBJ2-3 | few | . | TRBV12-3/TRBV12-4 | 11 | CASGRTQTQYF | TGTGCCAGCGGTAGGACACAGACGCAGTATTTT
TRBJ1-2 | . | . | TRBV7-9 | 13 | CASSSTDLYGYTF | TGTGCCAGCAGCTCGACAGATCTTTATGGCTACACCTTC
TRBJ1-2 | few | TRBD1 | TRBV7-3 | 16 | CASSSGQGGIQDGYTF | TGTGCCAGCAGCTCCGGACAGGGTGGCATACAGGATGGCTACACCTTC
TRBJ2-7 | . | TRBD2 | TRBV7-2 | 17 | CASRLGPGTSGRHEQYF | TGTGCCAGCAGACTAGGTCCCGGGACTAGCGGGAGACACGAGCAGTACTTC
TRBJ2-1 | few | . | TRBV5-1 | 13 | CASSLRQGDEQFF | TGCGCCAGCAGCTTGCGGCAAGGGGATGAGCAGTTCTTC
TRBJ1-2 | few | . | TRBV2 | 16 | CASMSVWAFSNYGYTF | TGTGCCAGCATGAGTGTCTGGGCTTTCTCTAACTATGGCTACACCTTC
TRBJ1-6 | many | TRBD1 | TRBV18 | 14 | CASSPGQGDSPLHF | TGTGCCAGCTCGCCAGGACAGGGTGATTCACCCCTCCACTTT
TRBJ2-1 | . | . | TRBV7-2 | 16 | CASSLVWQRRSNEQFF | TGTGCCAGCAGCTTAGTATGGCAAAGGCGTTCCAATGAGCAGTTCTTC
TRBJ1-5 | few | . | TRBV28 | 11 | CASSQGQPQHF | TGTGCCAGCAGTCAAGGGCAGCCCCAGCATTTT